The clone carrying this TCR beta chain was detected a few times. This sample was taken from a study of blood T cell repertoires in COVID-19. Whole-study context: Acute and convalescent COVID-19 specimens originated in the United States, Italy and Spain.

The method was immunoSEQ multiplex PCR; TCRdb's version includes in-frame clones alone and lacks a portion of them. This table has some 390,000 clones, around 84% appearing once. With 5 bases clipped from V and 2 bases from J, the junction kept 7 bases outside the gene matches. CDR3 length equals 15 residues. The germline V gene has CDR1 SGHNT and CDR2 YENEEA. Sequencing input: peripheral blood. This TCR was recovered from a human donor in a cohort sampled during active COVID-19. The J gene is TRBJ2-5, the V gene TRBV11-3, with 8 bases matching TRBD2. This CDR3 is CASSKGSGVQETQYF. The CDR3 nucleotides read TGTGCCAGCAGCAAAGGTAGCGGGGTACAAGAGACCCAGTACTTC.